This TCR beta chain was sequenced for a study of CD8 T cells in ankylosing spondylitis. Study results and limitations: What appeared characteristic of ankylosing spondylitis blood was a TCR beta motif of eight highly homologous variants.

TCRdb processed the 5' RACE reads anew with MiXCR; each CDR3 protein has one entry. The sample holds under 850,000 distinct CDR3 sequences, roughly 19% seen once. Per germline, CDR1 SGHRS and CDR2 YFSETQ. Trimming took 5 bases from V and 3 from J; bases not matched to a gene: 7. The CDR3 sequence is 14 residues long. As for this clonotype: No antigen is known for it.

This sequence originates from a male donor with ankylosing spondylitis. The chain uses TRBV5-1 and TRBJ1-1; 7 positions agree with TRBD1. Material: blood, either unsorted or a sorted T cell fraction (not recorded which). Written as DNA, the CDR3 is TGCGCCAGCAGACCGAGGGGGCCTGACACTGAAGCTTTCTTT. Its translation is CASRPRGPDTEAFF.